This T cell receptor (beta chain) was captured in a study of graft-versus-host responses after intestinal transplantation. About the study: Grafts were multivisceral, liver-intestinal, or isolated intestinal. Every recipient underwent anti-thymocyte globulin induction, then tacrolimus and steroids for roughly 3 years. Study-level findings and limits: GvH clones surfaced in recipient marrow, some emerging earlier in ileum or blood. Allograft graft-versus-host to host-versus-graft clonal ratios ran high in patients with graft-donor T cell macrochimerism.

Assay used: immunoSEQ multiplex PCR; TCRdb lists only in-frame clones, some missing. The sample has some 150,000 clones; 80% to 95% are singletons. Details on this clone: No antigen is known for it.

CDR1 is WNHNN and CDR2 is SYGVQD in the germline V gene (reference sequence). This CDR3 contains 14 residues. V lost 5 bases, J lost 0 bases, and 11 bases lay in between. This receptor was identified in a human donor who received an intestinal transplant. The material sequenced was unstimulated CD4+ T cells sorted from spleen or lymph node cells, taken before intestinal transplant. The rearrangement uses TRBV10-1 and TRBJ2-7; weak D call: TRBD1 (6 bases). As DNA, the CDR3 is TGCGCCAGCAGTCCCAGGGGCGCCTCCTACGAGCAGTACTTC. Translating gives CASSPRGASYEQYF.